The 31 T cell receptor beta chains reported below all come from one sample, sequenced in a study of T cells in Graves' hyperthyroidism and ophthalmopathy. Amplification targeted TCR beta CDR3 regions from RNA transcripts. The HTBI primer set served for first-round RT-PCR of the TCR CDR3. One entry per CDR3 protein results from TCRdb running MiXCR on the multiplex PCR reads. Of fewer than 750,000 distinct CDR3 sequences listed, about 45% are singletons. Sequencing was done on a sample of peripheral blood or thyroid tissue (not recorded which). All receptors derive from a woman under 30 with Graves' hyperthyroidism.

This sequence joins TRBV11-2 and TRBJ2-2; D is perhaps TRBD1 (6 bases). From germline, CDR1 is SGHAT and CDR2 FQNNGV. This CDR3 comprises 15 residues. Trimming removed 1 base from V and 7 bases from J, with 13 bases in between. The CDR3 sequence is CASSLGRGSGGELFF. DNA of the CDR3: TGTGCCAGCAGCTTAGGTAGGGGGAGTGGCGGGGAGCTGTTTTTT. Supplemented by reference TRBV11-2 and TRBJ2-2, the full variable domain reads EAGVAQSPRYKIIEKRQSVAFWCNPISGHATLYWYQQILGQGPKLLIQFQNNGVVDDSQLPKDRFSAERLKGVDSTLKIQPAKLEDSAVYLCASSLGRGSGGELFFGEGSRLTVL.

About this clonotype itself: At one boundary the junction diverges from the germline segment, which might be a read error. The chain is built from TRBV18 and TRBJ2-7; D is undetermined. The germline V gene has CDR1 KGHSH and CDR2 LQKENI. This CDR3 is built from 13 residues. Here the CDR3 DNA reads TGTGCCAGCTCACCCGACACCCCCTACAAGCAGTACTTC. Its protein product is CASSPDTPYKQYF.

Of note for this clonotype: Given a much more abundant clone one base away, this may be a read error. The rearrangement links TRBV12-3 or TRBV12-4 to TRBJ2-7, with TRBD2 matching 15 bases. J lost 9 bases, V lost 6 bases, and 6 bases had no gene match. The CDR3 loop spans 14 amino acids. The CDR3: CASSGGLAGGGQYF. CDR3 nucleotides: TGTGCCAGCAGCGGGGGACTAGCGGGAGGAGGGCAGTACTTC.

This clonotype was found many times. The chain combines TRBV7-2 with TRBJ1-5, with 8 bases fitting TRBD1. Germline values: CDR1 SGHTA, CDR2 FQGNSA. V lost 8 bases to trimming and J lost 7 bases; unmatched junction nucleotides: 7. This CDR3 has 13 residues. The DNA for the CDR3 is TGTGCCAGCTGCCGGGACAGGCGCCAGCCCCAGCATTTT. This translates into CASCRDRRQPQHF.

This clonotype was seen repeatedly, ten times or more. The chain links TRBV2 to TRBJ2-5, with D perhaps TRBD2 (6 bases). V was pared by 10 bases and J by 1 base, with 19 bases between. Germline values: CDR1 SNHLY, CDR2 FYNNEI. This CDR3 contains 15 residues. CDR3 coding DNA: TGTGCCATACGAGAGAGCGGGTTAGTCCAAGAGACCCAGTACTTC. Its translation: CAIRESGLVQETQYF. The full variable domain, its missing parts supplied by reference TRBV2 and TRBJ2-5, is EPEVTQTPSHQVTQMGQEVILRCVPISNHLYFYWYRQILGQKVEFLVSFYNNEISEKSEIFDDQFSVERPDGSNFTLKIRSTKLEDSAMYFCAIRESGLVQETQYFGPGTRLLVL.

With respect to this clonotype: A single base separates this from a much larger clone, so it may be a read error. The chain's CDR3 is CASGPPVGDLYEQYF. The CDR3 nucleotides read TGTGCCAGCGGGCCCCCAGTCGGGGACCTCTACGAGCAGTACTTC. The rearrangement links TRBV7-9 to TRBJ2-7, with D tentatively TRBD1 or TRBD2 (5 bases each). CDR1 and CDR2 from the germline V gene are SEHNR and FQNEAQ (reference sequence). The CDR3 contains 15 residues. The V end lost 8 bases, the J end lost 3 bases, and 20 bases lay between the germline ends.

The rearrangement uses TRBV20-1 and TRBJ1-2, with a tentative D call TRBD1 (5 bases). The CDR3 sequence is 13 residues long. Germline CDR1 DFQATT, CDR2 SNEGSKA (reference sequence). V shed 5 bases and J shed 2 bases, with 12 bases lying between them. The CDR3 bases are TGCAGTGCTGAGGACACCAAGAACTATGGCTACACCTTC. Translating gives CSAEDTKNYGYTF.

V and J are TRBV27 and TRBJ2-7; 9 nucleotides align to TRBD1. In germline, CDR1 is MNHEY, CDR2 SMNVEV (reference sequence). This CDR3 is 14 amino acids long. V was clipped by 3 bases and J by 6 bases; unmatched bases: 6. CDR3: CASSFPGQGREQYF. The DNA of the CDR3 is TGTGCCAGCAGTTTCCCGGGACAGGGCCGCGAGCAGTACTTC.

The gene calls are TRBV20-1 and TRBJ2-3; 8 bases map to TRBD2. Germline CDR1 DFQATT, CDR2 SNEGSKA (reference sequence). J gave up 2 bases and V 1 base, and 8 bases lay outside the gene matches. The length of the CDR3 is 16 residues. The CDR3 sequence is CSARGAGLANTDTQYF. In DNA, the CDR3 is TGCAGTGCTAGAGGCGCCGGACTAGCTAACACAGATACGCAGTATTTT.

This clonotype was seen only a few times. CDR3 residues: CASGNGPRMPQHF. CDR3 DNA sequence: TGTGCCAGCGGTAATGGGCCCAGGATGCCCCAGCATTTT. The rearrangement joins TRBV27 to TRBJ1-5, with no clear D. V lost 8 bases and J lost 9, with 17 bases in between. The CDR3 runs 13 residues. Germline CDR1 reads MNHEY; CDR2 reads SMNVEV (reference sequence).

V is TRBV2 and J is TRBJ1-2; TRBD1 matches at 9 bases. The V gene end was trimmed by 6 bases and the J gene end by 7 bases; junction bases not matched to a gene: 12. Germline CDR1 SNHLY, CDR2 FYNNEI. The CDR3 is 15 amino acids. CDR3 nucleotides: TGTGCCAGCAGCGTTACTCGGACAGGGGTTCGTGGCTACACCTTC. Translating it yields CASSVTRTGVRGYTF.

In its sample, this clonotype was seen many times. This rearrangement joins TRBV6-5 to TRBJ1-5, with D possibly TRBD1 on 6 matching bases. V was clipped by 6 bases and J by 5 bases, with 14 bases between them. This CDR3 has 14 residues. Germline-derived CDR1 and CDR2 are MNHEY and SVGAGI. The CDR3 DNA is TGTGCCAGCAGGCCGGGACAACGGCATCAGCCCCAGCATTTT. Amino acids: CASRPGQRHQPQHF.

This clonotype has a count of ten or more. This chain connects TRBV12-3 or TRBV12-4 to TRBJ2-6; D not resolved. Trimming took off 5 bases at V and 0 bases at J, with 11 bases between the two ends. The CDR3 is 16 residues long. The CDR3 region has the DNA TGTGCCAGCAGTGTCTCAGCCCGCTCTGGGGCCAACGTCCTGACTTTC. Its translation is CASSVSARSGANVLTF.

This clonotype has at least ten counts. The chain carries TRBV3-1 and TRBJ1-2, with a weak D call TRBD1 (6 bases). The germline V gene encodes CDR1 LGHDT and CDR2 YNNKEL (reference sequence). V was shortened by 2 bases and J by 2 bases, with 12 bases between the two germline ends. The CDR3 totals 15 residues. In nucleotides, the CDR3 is TGTGCCAGCAGCCAAAGGCTAACAGGGAACTATGGCTACACCTTC. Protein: CASSQRLTGNYGYTF.

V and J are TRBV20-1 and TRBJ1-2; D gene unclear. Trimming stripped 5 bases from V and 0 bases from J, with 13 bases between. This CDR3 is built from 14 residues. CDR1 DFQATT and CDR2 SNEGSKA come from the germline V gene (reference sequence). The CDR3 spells CSAGLAGANYGYTF. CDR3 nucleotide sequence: TGCAGTGCTGGACTAGCGGGAGCTAACTATGGCTACACCTTC.

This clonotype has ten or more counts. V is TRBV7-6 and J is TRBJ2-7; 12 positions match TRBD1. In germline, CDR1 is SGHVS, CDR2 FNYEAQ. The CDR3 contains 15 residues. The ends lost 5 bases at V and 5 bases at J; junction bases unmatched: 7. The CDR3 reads CASSPSRDRGHEQYF. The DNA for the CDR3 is TGTGCCAGCAGCCCTAGCCGGGACAGGGGGCACGAGCAGTACTTC.

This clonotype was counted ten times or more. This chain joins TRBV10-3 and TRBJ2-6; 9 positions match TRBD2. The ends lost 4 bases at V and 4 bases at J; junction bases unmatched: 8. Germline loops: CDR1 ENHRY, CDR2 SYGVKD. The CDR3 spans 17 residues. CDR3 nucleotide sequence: TGTGCCATCAGTGGGGTTAGCGGGGGCCCCGGGGCCAACGTCCTGACTTTC. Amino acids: CAISGVSGGPGANVLTF.

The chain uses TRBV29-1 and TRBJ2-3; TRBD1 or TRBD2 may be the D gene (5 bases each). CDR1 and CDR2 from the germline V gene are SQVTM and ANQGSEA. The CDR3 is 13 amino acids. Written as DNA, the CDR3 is TGCAGTGCTAGTCGGGACCACACAGATACGCAGTATTTT. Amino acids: CSASRDHTDTQYF.

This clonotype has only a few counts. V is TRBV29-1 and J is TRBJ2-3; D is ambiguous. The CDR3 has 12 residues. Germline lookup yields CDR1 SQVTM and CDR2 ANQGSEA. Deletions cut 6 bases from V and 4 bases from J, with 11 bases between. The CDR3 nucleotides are TGCAGCGTCGGGCCCGGCGCAGATACGCAGTATTTT. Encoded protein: CSVGPGADTQYF.

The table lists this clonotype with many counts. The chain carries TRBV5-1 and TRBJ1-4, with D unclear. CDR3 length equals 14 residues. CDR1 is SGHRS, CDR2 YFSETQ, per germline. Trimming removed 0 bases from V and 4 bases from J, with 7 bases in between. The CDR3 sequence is CASSLAGFNEKLFF. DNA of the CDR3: TGCGCCAGCAGCTTGGCCGGCTTTAATGAAAAACTGTTTTTT.

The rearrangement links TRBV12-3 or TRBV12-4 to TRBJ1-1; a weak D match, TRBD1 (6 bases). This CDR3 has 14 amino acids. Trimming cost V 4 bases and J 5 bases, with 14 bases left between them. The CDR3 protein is CASSSHTGRTEAFF. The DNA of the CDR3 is TGTGCCAGCAGTTCGCACACAGGGAGGACTGAAGCTTTCTTT.

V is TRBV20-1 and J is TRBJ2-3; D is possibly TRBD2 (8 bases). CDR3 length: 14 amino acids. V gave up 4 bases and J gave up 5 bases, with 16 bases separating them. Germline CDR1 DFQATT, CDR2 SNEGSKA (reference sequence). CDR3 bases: TGCAGTGCTACCCGGGAGGGACAGCAAGATACGCAGTATTTT. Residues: CSATREGQQDTQYF.

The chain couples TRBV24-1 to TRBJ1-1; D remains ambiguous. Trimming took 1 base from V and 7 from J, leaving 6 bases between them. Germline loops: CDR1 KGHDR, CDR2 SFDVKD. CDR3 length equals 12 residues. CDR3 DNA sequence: TGTGCCACCAGTGATTTTGCTAGTGAAGCTTTCTTT. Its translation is CATSDFASEAFF.

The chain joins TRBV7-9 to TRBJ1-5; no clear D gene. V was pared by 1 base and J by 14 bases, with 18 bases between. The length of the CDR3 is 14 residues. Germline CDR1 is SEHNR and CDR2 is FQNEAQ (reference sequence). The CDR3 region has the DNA TGTGCCAGCAGCTTAGTTCGGACGGGGTACAATGAGCATTTT. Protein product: CASSLVRTGYNEHF.

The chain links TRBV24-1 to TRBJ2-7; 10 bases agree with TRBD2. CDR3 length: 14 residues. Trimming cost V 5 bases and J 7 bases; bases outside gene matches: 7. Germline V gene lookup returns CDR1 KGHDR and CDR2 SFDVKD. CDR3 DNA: TGTGCCACCAGTGCTCTAGCGGGGGTGGGTGAGCAGTACTTC. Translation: CATSALAGVGEQYF.

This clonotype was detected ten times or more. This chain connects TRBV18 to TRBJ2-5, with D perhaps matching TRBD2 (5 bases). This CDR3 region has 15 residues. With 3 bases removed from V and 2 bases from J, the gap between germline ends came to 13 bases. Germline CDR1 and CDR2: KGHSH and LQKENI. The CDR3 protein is CASSPESGWQETQYF. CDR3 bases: TGTGCCAGCTCACCTGAATCGGGATGGCAAGAGACCCAGTACTTC.

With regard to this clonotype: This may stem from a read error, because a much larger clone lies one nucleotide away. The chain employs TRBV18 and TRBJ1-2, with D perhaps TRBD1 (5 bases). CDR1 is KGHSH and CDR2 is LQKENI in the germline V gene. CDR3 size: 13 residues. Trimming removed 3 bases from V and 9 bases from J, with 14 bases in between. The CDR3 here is CASSPRQGNCYTF. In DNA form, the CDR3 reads TGTGCCAGCTCACCGCGGCAGGGTAACTGCTACACCTTC. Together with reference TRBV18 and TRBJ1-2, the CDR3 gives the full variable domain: NAGVMQNPRHLVRRRGQEARLRCSPMKGHSHVYWYRQLPEEGLKFMVYLQKENIIDESGMPKERFSAEFPKEGPSILRIQQVVRGDSAAYFCASSPRQGNCYTFGSGTRLTVV.

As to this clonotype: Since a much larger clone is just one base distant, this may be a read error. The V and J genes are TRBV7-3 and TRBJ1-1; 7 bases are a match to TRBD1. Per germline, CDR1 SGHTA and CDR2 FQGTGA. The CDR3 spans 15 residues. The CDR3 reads CARSSPTGYPTEAFF. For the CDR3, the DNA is TGTGCCAGAAGCTCCCCGACAGGGTATCCCACTGAAGCTTTCTTT.

The chain's CDR3 is CSEQGGREQYF. The CDR3 nucleotides are TGCAGCGAACAGGGGGGACGCGAGCAGTACTTC. The rearrangement joins TRBV29-1 to TRBJ2-7; 8 bases map to TRBD1. CDR3 length: 11 amino acids. CDR1 and CDR2 (germline): SQVTM, ANQGSEA. The V gene end was trimmed by 7 bases and the J gene end by 6 bases; junction bases not matched to a gene: 5.

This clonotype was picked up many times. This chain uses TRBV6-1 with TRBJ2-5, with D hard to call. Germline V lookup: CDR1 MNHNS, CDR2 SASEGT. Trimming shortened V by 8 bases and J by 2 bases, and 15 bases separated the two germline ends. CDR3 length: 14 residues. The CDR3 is CASVRNPPQETQYF. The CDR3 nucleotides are TGTGCCAGCGTCAGGAACCCACCTCAAGAGACCCAGTACTTC.

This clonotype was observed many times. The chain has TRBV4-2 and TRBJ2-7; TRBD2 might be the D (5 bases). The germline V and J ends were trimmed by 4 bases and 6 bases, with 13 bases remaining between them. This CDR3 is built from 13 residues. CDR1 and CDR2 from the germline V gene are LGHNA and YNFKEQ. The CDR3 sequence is CASSPLPGVEQYF. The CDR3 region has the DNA TGTGCCAGCAGCCCCCTCCCCGGGGTCGAGCAGTACTTC.